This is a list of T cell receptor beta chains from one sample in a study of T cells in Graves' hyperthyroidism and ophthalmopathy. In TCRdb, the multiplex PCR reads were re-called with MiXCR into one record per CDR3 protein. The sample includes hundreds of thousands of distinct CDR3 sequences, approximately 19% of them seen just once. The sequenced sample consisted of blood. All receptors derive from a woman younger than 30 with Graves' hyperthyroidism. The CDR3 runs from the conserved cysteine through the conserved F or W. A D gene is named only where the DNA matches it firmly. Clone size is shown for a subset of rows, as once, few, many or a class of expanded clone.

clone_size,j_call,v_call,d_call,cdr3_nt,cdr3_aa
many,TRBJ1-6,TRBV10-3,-,TGTGCCATCCGGATTGGCCTAACGGATAATTCACCCCTCCACTTT,CAIRIGLTDNSPLHF
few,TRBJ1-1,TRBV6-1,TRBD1,TGTGCCAGCAGTGTAAGGGGGCCAAACACTGAAGCTTTCTTT,CASSVRGPNTEAFF
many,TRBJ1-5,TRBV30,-,TGTGCCTGGAGTGGGTCACGCGGACGGAGAAACAATCAGCCCCAGCATTTT,CAWSGSRGRRNNQPQHF
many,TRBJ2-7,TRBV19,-,TGTGCCAGTAGTATAAGTCCGGGTAGGACCTACGAGCAGTACTTC,CASSISPGRTYEQYF
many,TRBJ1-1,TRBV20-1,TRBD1,TGCAGTGCTACGCCAATTAGTCAGGGGGCTCACACTGAAGCTTTCTTT,CSATPISQGAHTEAFF
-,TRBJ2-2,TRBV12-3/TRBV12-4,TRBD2,TGTGCCAGCAGTCAGCGGGGGAAGAACATCGGGGAGCTGTTTTTT,CASSQRGKNIGELFF
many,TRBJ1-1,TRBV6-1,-,TGTGCCAGCAGACCCCTTAGGGCAGCAAACACTGAAGCTTTCTTT,CASRPLRAANTEAFF
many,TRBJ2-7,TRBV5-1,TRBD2,TGCGCCAGCAGCCCCCTGTCTCAGGGAGGGTACGAGCAGTACTTC,CASSPLSQGGYEQYF
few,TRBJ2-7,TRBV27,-,TGTGCCAGCAGATCAGAATCCCCATTCTACGAGCAGTACTTC,CASRSESPFYEQYF
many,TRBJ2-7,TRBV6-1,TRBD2,TGTGCCAGCGAGACTAGCGGGTTCTACGAGCAGTACTTC,CASETSGFYEQYF
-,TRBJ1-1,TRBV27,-,TGTGCCAGCATTCCGTTGGGGGGGGAAGCTTTCTTT,CASIPLGGEAFF
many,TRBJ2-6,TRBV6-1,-,TGTGCCAGCCACCACTCTGGGGCCAACGTCCTGACTTTC,CASHHSGANVLTF
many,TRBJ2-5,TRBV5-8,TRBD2,TGTGCCAGCAGCAACCTAGCGGGGGGGCGAGAGACCCAGTACTTC,CASSNLAGGRETQYF
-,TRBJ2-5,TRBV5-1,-,TGCGCCAGCAGCTCATACGCCGACAGACAAGAGACCCAGTACTTC,CASSSYADRQETQYF
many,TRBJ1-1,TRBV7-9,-,TGTGCCAGCAGCTTAGCGCTAAGGGCCACTGAAGCTTTCTTT,CASSLALRATEAFF
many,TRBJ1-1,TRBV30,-,TGTGCCTGGAGTGTACTTGACGGTGAAGCTTTCTTT,CAWSVLDGEAFF
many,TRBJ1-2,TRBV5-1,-,TGCGCCAGCAGCTTGGGTCCAGGGGATTTCTATGGCTACACCTTC,CASSLGPGDFYGYTF
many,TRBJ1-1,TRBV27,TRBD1,TGTGCCAGCAGTTCTGGGACAGGGGGCACTGAAGCTTTCTTT,CASSSGTGGTEAFF
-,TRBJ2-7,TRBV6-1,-,TGTGCCAGCACAAACCAGGACACCTCCTACGAGCAGTACTTC,CASTNQDTSYEQYF